The clone carrying this TCR beta chain was counted many times. Blood bank volunteers in Maryland, USA, served as healthy controls. PBMCs numbering 2 million and stored at -80 C yielded the unsorted libraries. The sample is drawn from a study of neurological immune-mediated disorders. The team produced cDNA through 5'RACE using 10-nucleotide random UMIs. TCRdb fed the 5' RACE reads into MiXCR, producing one record per CDR3 protein. The sample shows 80,000 or so distinct CDR3 sequences, about 9.4% of them seen only once. With V trimmed by 10 bases and J by 7 bases, 7 bases remained unmatched. CDR1 MDHEN and CDR2 SYDVKM come from the germline V gene. The CDR3 length is 11 residues.

The sequence was obtained from a man aged 45 to 65 in good health. What was sequenced was PBMCs. The chain employs TRBV28 and TRBJ2-7, with 7 bases lining up with TRBD1. CDR3 protein: CATNDRVEQYF. The DNA of the CDR3 is TGTGCCACCAATGACAGGGTAGAGCAGTACTTC.